A selection of T cell receptor beta chains follows, all from one sample in a study of vaccination effects on CD4 cells after COVID-19. The assay was immunoSEQ multiplex PCR, and TCRdb's table has in-frame clones only and misses some. The sample has around 24,000 clones, 75% to 80% seen once; the top ten hold under 7%. Antigen specificity for these receptors is unknown. Specimen: CD4+ T cells from PBMCs cultured with SARS-CoV-2 spike peptides, collected after COVID-19 vaccination. These receptor sequences come from a human donor who received a COVID-19 vaccine. Some clones in this sample may be carry-over from other donors' samples. Both conserved end residues are part of each CDR3. D genes are given only for firm matches. The size entry is marked missing in some rows and otherwise reads once, few, many or a size class.

J: TRBJ2-1
D: TRBD2
V: TRBV2
size: .
CDR3: CASRTGLRGNEQFF
DNA: TGTGCCAGCAGGACGGGACTAAGGGGCAATGAGCAGTTCTTC

J: TRBJ2-1
D: TRBD2
V: TRBV29-1
size: .
CDR3: CSVRSGGYSYNEQFF
DNA: TGCAGCGTTCGAAGCGGGGGGTATTCCTACAATGAGCAGTTCTTC

J: TRBJ2-5
D: TRBD2
V: TRBV11-2
size: .
CDR3: CASSPEVAGGLKETQYF
DNA: TGTGCCAGCAGCCCAGAGGTAGCGGGGGGGTTAAAAGAGACCCAGTACTTC

J: TRBJ1-2
D: .
V: TRBV19
size: .
CDR3: CASSIQVGTNYGYTF
DNA: TGTGCCAGTAGTATTCAGGTTGGCACTAACTATGGCTACACCTTC

J: TRBJ2-1
D: .
V: TRBV2
size: .
CDR3: CATRVGNEQFF
DNA: TGTGCCACCCGGGTCGGCAATGAGCAGTTCTTC

J: TRBJ1-1
D: TRBD1
V: TRBV19
size: .
CDR3: CASRQLRDRGGRNTEAFF
DNA: TGTGCCAGTAGACAACTCCGGGACAGGGGCGGGAGGAACACTGAAGCTTTCTTT

J: TRBJ2-2
D: TRBD1
V: TRBV4-1
size: .
CDR3: CASSAFPSGTGGNTGELFF
DNA: TGCGCCAGCAGCGCCTTCCCCTCCGGGACAGGGGGCAACACCGGGGAGCTGTTTTTT

J: TRBJ2-5
D: .
V: TRBV3-1/TRBV3-2
size: .
CDR3: CASRADRGQYF
DNA: TGTGCCAGCAGGGCCGACAGAGGCCAGTACTTC

J: TRBJ2-5
D: .
V: TRBV23-1
size: .
CDR3: CASSPSYKTQYF
DNA: TGCGCCAGCAGTCCCTCGTATAAGACCCAGTACTTC

J: TRBJ1-1
D: TRBD1
V: TRBV6-5
size: .
CDR3: CASSYDRVDTEAFF
DNA: TGTGCCAGCAGTTACGACAGGGTAGACACTGAAGCTTTCTTT

J: TRBJ1-6
D: .
V: TRBV6-5
size: few
CDR3: CASSYGDGRNSPLHF
DNA: TGTGCCAGCAGTTACGGTGACGGGCGCAATTCACCCCTCCACTTT

J: TRBJ2-1
D: TRBD1
V: TRBV7-2
size: medium-sized
CDR3: CASNYPGQVYNEQFF
DNA: TGTGCCAGCAACTATCCGGGACAGGTCTACAATGAGCAGTTCTTC

J: TRBJ2-2
D: TRBD1
V: TRBV30
size: few
CDR3: CAWRGQGYGELFF
DNA: TGTGCCTGGAGAGGACAGGGGTACGGGGAGCTGTTTTTT

J: TRBJ2-6
D: TRBD1
V: TRBV6-5
size: .
CDR3: CASRRQGLGANVLTF
DNA: TGTGCCAGCAGACGACAGGGGTTAGGGGCCAACGTCCTGACTTTC

J: TRBJ1-3
D: .
V: TRBV4-1
size: .
CDR3: CASSPYGQGRDTIYF
DNA: TGCGCCAGCAGCCCCTACGGGCAGGGCCGGGACACCATATATTTT

J: TRBJ1-5
D: .
V: TRBV27
size: .
CDR3: CASSKTDGRNQPQHF
DNA: TGTGCCAGCAGTAAGACGGACGGACGCAATCAGCCCCAGCATTTT

J: TRBJ1-3
D: .
V: TRBV3-1/TRBV3-2
size: .
CDR3: CASSQERGRRIPSGNTIYF
DNA: TGTGCCAGCAGCCAAGAACGGGGGCGGAGGATCCCCTCTGGAAACACCATATATTTT

J: TRBJ1-3
D: .
V: TRBV28
size: .
CDR3: CASSIPLMGRGTNTIYF
DNA: TGTGCCAGCAGTATCCCTTTAATGGGGCGTGGTACAAACACCATATATTTT

J: TRBJ1-6
D: .
V: TRBV25-1
size: .
CDR3: CASSGMNHLHF
DNA: TGTGCCAGCAGTGGAATGAATCACCTCCACTTT

J: TRBJ2-1
D: .
V: TRBV10-3
size: .
CDR3: CATRDTRVGNEQFF
DNA: TGTGCCACCCGAGACACCCGGGTCGGCAATGAGCAGTTCTTC

J: TRBJ1-1
D: .
V: TRBV7-2
size: .
CDR3: CASSLDSNTEAFF
DNA: TGTGCCAGCAGCTTAGACAGTAACACTGAAGCTTTCTTT

J: TRBJ2-1
D: .
V: TRBV5-4
size: .
CDR3: CASSFGGVTNEQFF
DNA: TGTGCCAGCAGCTTCGGAGGGGTCACGAATGAGCAGTTCTTC

J: TRBJ1-2
D: .
V: TRBV11-2
size: .
CDR3: CASSPRGTGPNYGYTF
DNA: TGTGCCAGCAGCCCGCGAGGTACAGGACCTAACTATGGCTACACCTTC

J: TRBJ1-4
D: .
V: TRBV18
size: once
CDR3: CASSPPQGPREKLFF
DNA: TGTGCCAGCTCACCACCGCAGGGCCCTAGGGAAAAACTGTTTTTT

J: TRBJ2-3
D: TRBD2
V: TRBV7-2
size: .
CDR3: CASSLAGGRDTQYF
DNA: TGTGCCAGCAGCTTAGCGGGGGGGAGAGATACGCAGTATTTT

J: TRBJ2-1
D: .
V: TRBV25-1
size: .
CDR3: CASSRMDSYNEQFF
DNA: TGTGCCAGCAGTAGGATGGACTCCTACAATGAGCAGTTCTTC

J: TRBJ2-4
D: .
V: TRBV12-5
size: .
CDR3: CASGLSAEKNIQYF
DNA: TGTGCTAGTGGTTTGTCAGCGGAGAAAAACATTCAGTACTTC

J: TRBJ1-2
D: .
V: TRBV7-2
size: .
CDR3: CASSPDGYGGYTF
DNA: TGTGCCAGCAGCCCCGACGGATATGGTGGCTACACCTTC

J: TRBJ2-2
D: TRBD1
V: TRBV18
size: .
CDR3: CASSKGQGVTGELFF
DNA: TGTGCCAGCTCAAAAGGACAGGGAGTCACCGGGGAGCTGTTTTTT

J: TRBJ1-5
D: TRBD1
V: TRBV2
size: few
CDR3: CASSSTGGVGDQPQHF
DNA: TGTGCCAGCAGTTCGACAGGGGGCGTGGGTGATCAGCCCCAGCATTTT

J: TRBJ1-4
D: .
V: TRBV30
size: .
CDR3: CAWSPLFLARATNEKLFF
DNA: TGTGCCTGGAGTCCCCTCTTTTTGGCGAGGGCAACTAATGAAAAACTGTTTTTT

J: TRBJ2-3
D: .
V: TRBV11-2
size: .
CDR3: CASSLVVYNLGTSTDTQYF
DNA: TGTGCCAGCAGCTTAGTAGTATATAATTTGGGCACTAGCACAGATACGCAGTATTTT

J: TRBJ2-2
D: TRBD1
V: TRBV7-2
size: .
CDR3: CASSLAGTANTGELFF
DNA: TGTGCCAGCAGTTTAGCCGGGACAGCGAACACCGGGGAGCTGTTTTTT

J: TRBJ2-5
D: .
V: TRBV24-1
size: .
CDR3: CATSDLGLGGQETQYF
DNA: TGTGCCACCAGTGACCTCGGACTGGGCGGACAAGAGACCCAGTACTTC

J: TRBJ2-3
D: .
V: TRBV7-9
size: .
CDR3: CASSPVVDTQYF
DNA: TGTGCCAGCAGCCCCGTAGTAGATACGCAGTATTTT

J: TRBJ1-2
D: .
V: TRBV6-5
size: few
CDR3: CASSYSGERWGGYTF
DNA: TGTGCCAGCAGTTACAGCGGAGAACGTTGGGGTGGCTACACCTTC

J: TRBJ1-1
D: TRBD1
V: TRBV7-2
size: .
CDR3: CASSLTGQGDTEAFF
DNA: TGTGCCAGCAGCTTAACCGGACAGGGGGACACTGAAGCTTTCTTT

J: TRBJ1-2
D: .
V: TRBV4-2
size: .
CDR3: CASSQDPNRATNYGYTF
DNA: TGTGCCAGCAGCCAAGACCCCAACAGGGCCACTAACTATGGCTACACCTTC

J: TRBJ1-1
D: TRBD1
V: TRBV14
size: .
CDR3: CASSMDRVNTEAFF
DNA: TGTGCCAGCAGCATGGACAGGGTGAACACTGAAGCTTTCTTT

J: TRBJ2-1
D: .
V: TRBV11-2
size: .
CDR3: CASSQRPQDNEQFF
DNA: TGTGCCAGCAGCCAGAGGCCCCAGGACAATGAGCAGTTCTTC

J: TRBJ2-3
D: .
V: TRBV3-1/TRBV3-2
size: .
CDR3: CASMGSLTDTQYF
DNA: TGTGCCAGCATGGGGTCACTTACAGATACGCAGTATTTT

J: TRBJ2-3
D: TRBD2
V: TRBV4-1
size: once
CDR3: CASSQDGRGSFTDTQYF
DNA: TGCGCCAGCAGCCAAGATGGGCGGGGGAGTTTCACAGATACGCAGTATTTT

J: TRBJ2-2
D: .
V: TRBV5-8
size: medium-sized
CDR3: CASSLGQVLGSGELFF
DNA: TGTGCCAGCAGCTTGGGGCAGGTCCTTGGGTCCGGGGAGCTGTTTTTT

J: TRBJ1-6
D: .
V: TRBV3-1/TRBV3-2
size: .
CDR3: CASSQDGRSYNSPLHF
DNA: TGTGCCAGCAGCCAAGATGGACGCTCCTATAATTCACCCCTCCACTTT

J: TRBJ1-5
D: .
V: TRBV30
size: .
CDR3: CAWSVQGFQPQHF
DNA: TGTGCCTGGAGTGTACAAGGTTTTCAGCCCCAGCATTTT

J: TRBJ1-1
D: .
V: TRBV3-1/TRBV3-2
size: .
CDR3: CASSRFIGEMNTEAFF
DNA: TGTGCCAGCAGCCGCTTTATTGGGGAAATGAACACTGAAGCTTTCTTT

J: TRBJ1-1
D: .
V: TRBV6-4
size: .
CDR3: CASKRPGTEAFF
DNA: TGTGCCAGCAAGAGACCGGGCACTGAAGCTTTCTTT

J: TRBJ2-5
D: TRBD1
V: TRBV9
size: .
CDR3: CASSAGQGGVETQYF
DNA: TGTGCCAGCAGCGCCGGACAGGGTGGTGTGGAGACCCAGTACTTC

J: TRBJ1-1
D: TRBD1
V: TRBV4-3
size: .
CDR3: CASSLSRGLKAFF
DNA: TGCGCCAGCAGCCTATCCAGGGGGCTAAAGGCTTTCTTT